This TCR beta chain was retrieved from a study of PD-1 blockade in classical Hodgkin lymphoma (dated by TCRdb to 2018 to 2021). Concerning the study at large: Nivolumab dosing was 3 mg/kg intravenously every 2 weeks, continuing until either disease progression or unacceptable toxicity. To define a peripheral blood immune signature of response to PD-1 blockade in classical Hodgkin lymphoma, the study combined TCR beta sequencing with CyTOF.

The Qiagen DNeasy kit was used to extract genomic DNA from unsorted PBMCs and from the negatively selected CD4+ and CD8+ fractions. TCR beta CDR3 regions were amplified by immunoSEQ multiplex PCR using primers annealing to V and J segments. A synthetic immune receptor repertoire was used to minimize amplification bias, and any remaining bias was removed computationally after sequencing. Under the source paper's analysis protocol: Repertoire diversity was quantified as the Shannon entropy index using custom Python scripts. Unsorted, CD4+ and CD8+ repertoires were examined separately, except in combined analyses, for which CD4+ and CD8+ sequences were merged in silico. A clone was considered expanded if an increase in frequency of at least 2-fold after treatment relative to C1D1 was found, and a pseudocount of 0.5 was applied to clones undetected at baseline. Clones with 0 or 1 copy at C1D1 were defined as singleton clones, while clones with 2 or more copies were defined as non-singleton clones. By matching protein sequences in sorted samples from the same patient, clones expanded in unsorted samples were annotated as CD4+, CD8+ or unknown. Diversity changes from C1D1 to C4D1 were tested in paired samples using Wilcoxon tests. In its TCRdb copy, this immuneACCESS table keeps in-frame sequences only and misses some clones. Where compared with another copy, unresolved V genes explain less than half of these, and the others have no known cause. V, J and clone size reflect that table, while D and trimming were determined from the DNA. In this sample the table shows about 11,000 clones, approximately 74% of which occur a single time. In total, the top ten clones hold about 3.5% of the sample.

Details on this clone: This clone's antigen is unknown. Base qualities were left out, and no much larger clone turns up one base away.

The time point label corresponds to: cycle 4 day 1 (C4D1), after more than five weeks of nivolumab. Every trial patient had relapsed following autologous stem cell transplantation, and prior brentuximab vedotin exposure was what differed among cohorts A, B and C. Using a Miltenyi CD4+ T cell isolation kit, CD4+ T cells were purified from thawed PBMCs through magnetic negative selection. The trial cohort included some 53 patients with relapsed/refractory classical Hodgkin lymphoma, and each patient had a best overall response of complete response, partial response or progressive disease. Single-agent nivolumab was administered to trial patients in the multi-cohort phase II CheckMate 205 trial. An independent review committee assessed best overall response by applying the 2007 International Working Group response criteria. PBMCs from the trial were collected at three points: immediately before nivolumab initiation (C1D1), and during therapy at cycle 2 day 1 and cycle 4 day 1. After peripheral blood was drawn into 8 mL Vacutainer Cell Preparation Tubes, PBMCs were isolated by centrifugation and then cryopreserved. Purified CD4+ and CD8+ fractions were generated only in cases for which an additional PBMC sample was available. On LS columns in a quadroMACS separator, the magnetically labelled cells were depleted, and the flow-through was collected as the purified fraction.

The junction carries 12 bases between V and J, which are trimmed by 5 bases and 5 bases respectively. Including the terminal cysteine and phenylalanine, the CDR3 comprises 13 residues. Here the CDR3 DNA is all that survives: 39 bases in frame from base 1. The germline V gene supplies CDR1 MRHNA and CDR2 SNTAGT. Broad study findings and their caveats: The study covered only a single clinical trial cohort, and the causes of the repertoire differences, possibly disease activity or prior therapy, were still not defined. Trial patients with a complete response had baseline diversity similar to that of newly diagnosed patients, while partial responders and progressors had significantly lower diversity. A significant rise by C4D1 was seen in CD4+ but not CD8+ TCR diversity (p=0.0027 vs p=0.16), with the rise being most apparent in complete responders (p=0.02). Lower diversity was observed in patients in whom nivolumab was started less than 1 year after ASCT, and these patients were excluded from later analyses so that confounding by immune reconstitution would be avoided. Baseline TCR diversity was reported to be lower in newly diagnosed patients than in healthy donors and to be lower still in relapsed/refractory patients.

Source: CD4+ T cells from blood, taken before the fourth cycle of nivolumab. The chain uses TRBV6-4 and TRBJ2-5; matching of 5 bases hints at TRBD1 as the D gene. The receptor was derived from a human donor with classical Hodgkin lymphoma. The CDR3: CASSREQDETQYF. The DNA sequence is TGTGCCAGCAGTAGAGAACAGGACGAGACCCAGTACTTC.